This TCR beta chain was recovered during a study of identical twins (dated by TCRdb to the mid-2010s). Concerning the study at large: TCR alpha and beta repertoires from monozygotic twins, unrelated adults of various ages and cord blood were deep-sequenced to test whether fetal clonotypes persist. To rule out contamination, replicate twin experiments were performed at different times with different library preparation protocols.

Only healthy Caucasian donors were included. The twin cohort consisted of three pairs of female monozygotic twins, all aged roughly 18 to 30 years. Peripheral blood mononuclear cells were used as the source from which RNA for TCR libraries was isolated. Details on this clonotype: This receptor's antigen is unknown. Per-nucleotide qualities are absent, and no much larger clonotype sits a single base away.

Library preparation employed 5' RACE. Instrument used: Illumina HiSeq 2000. A universal primer binding site was added through template switching, and the final cDNA carried a unique molecular identifier so that TCR cDNA molecules could be counted accurately. First-strand cDNA for TCR alpha and beta chains was synthesized from specific primers in the conserved constant-segment region. Each cDNA library was double barcoded, with a SMART-Mk sample barcode plus Illumina barcodes, to control for contamination. TruSeq adapter sequences along with Illumina sample barcodes were introduced in two successive PCR steps. The Illumina HiSeq platform was used with custom primers to sequence TCR alpha and beta cDNA libraries. On the study's bioinformatics: MiGEC processed the raw reads to extract unique molecular identifiers, while MiXCR was used to determine the CDR3 positions. Recombination models were inferred per individual with the repgenHMM and IGoR tools using an EM algorithm. The analysis of shared clonotypes was done with the tcR package in R, with sharing normalized by the product of cloneset sizes. Out-of-frame nonproductive sequences were analyzed to study raw recombination free of thymic and clonal selection effects. The raw public reads went through TCRdb reprocessing: fastp at Q25, MiXCR clone calling, in-frame beta chains kept. Entries that share a CDR3 protein sequence are merged under the most common genes and DNA. The V and J calls were not made by the authors but by TCRdb's processing. Counted in this sample were some 660,000 distinct CDR3 sequences; roughly 8% of them appeared once. The top ten clones comprise approximately 0.96% of the sample.

Taken from cysteine to phenylalanine, the CDR3 has 16 residues. Of all the DNA, just the CDR3 is kept, 48 bases in frame from base 1. In the germline V gene, CDR1 corresponds to SGHRS and CDR2 to YFSETQ. The junction carries 14 bases between V and J, which are trimmed by 2 bases and 0 bases respectively. On the study overall, not on this receptor specifically: Excess twin sharing in beta out-of-frame sequences was weaker because fewer shared sequences lowered the signal-to-noise ratio. Compared with coincidental sharing between unrelated individuals, out-of-frame TCR alpha sequences shared between twins showed an excess of sequences with low generation probability. In monozygotic twins, recombination models systematically underestimated out-of-frame TCR alpha sharing, but the models matched the sharing seen between unrelated individuals. Conclusions relied on cross-sectional statistical analysis, since the same donors could not be followed over many years. Fewer insertions were carried by abundant cord blood beta clonotypes, a similar but weaker trend appeared in young adult naive repertoires, and no such trend appeared in memory repertoires. Invariant T cells such as MAIT and iNKT could partly confound zero-insertion analyses, although diverse VJ usage argued against such confounding for most clonotypes.

These records were also assigned to another study, of yellow fever vaccine responses in identical twins. The second study reports: According to the authors, in identical twins the way T cells responded to vaccination appeared partly convergent and partly personalized. The study precisely tracked vaccine-responding T cell clones in identical twins.

The chain links TRBV5-1 with TRBJ2-5, and TRBD2 may be the D gene, going by 5 matching bases. What was sequenced was PBMCs. The receptor was isolated from a young woman in good health. This receptor carries the CDR3 CASSFKLLGNQETQYF. The DNA sequence follows: TGCGCCAGCAGCTTCAAATTACTAGGCAACCAAGAGACCCAGTACTTC. Outside the CDR3, residues come from the reference TRBV5-1 and TRBJ2-5 proteins, so the full variable domain is: KAGVTQTPRYLIKTRGQQVTLSCSPISGHRSVSWYQQTPGQGLQFLFEYFSETQRNKGNFPGRFSGRQFSNSRSEMNVSTLELGDSALYLCASSFKLLGNQETQYFGPGTRLLVL.